The clone carrying this TCR beta chain was counted once. Its antigen is unidentified. This sample was included in a study of tumor-infiltrating lymphocytes in localized non-small cell lung cancer. Overall study: From each patient, both tumor and uninvolved lung, non-adjacent to tumor, were sampled.

General study findings and limits: Tumor T-cell fraction from TCR sequencing was not associated with recurrence-free survival (p = 0.61). Not all patients were TCR sequenced, owing to tissue quantity. T-cell fraction did not differ between immunotypes IM1 and IM2.

Some clones are missing from TCRdb's copy, which holds only in-frame ones; the method was immunoSEQ multiplex PCR. Here the sample spans around 25,000 clones, approximately 73% being singletons. What was sequenced was lung tumor tissue. This clonotype was sampled from a human donor with non-small cell lung cancer.

The CDR3 loop is CALTVLGRGSYEQYF. In DNA form, the CDR3 reads TGTGCCCTAACTGTCTTGGGTAGGGGGAGCTACGAGCAGTACTTC. The rearrangement joins TRBV30 to TRBJ2-5; TRBD1 is a possible D gene (6 bases). With the DNA end fitting TRBJ2-7 better, the J assignment may be wrong. The CDR3 is 15 amino acids. Germline V lookup: CDR1 GTSNPN, CDR2 SVGIG (reference sequence).